Listed here is a single TCR beta chain. The entry originates in a study of CD8 T cells in Susac syndrome. Random hexamers were used to reverse transcribe an amount of roughly 0.5 to 1 ug RNA. Multiplex PCR with immunoSEQ amplified the TCR beta CDR3 across 54 Vbeta and 13 Jbeta. MiXCR, run by TCRdb on the immunoSEQ multiplex PCR reads, gives a single entry per CDR3 protein. The table lists 160,000 or so distinct CDR3 sequences, around 95% of them singletons. The receptor was derived from a human donor in good health. The source material was CD4+ T cells from PBMCs.

The CDR3 DNA is TGTGCCAGCAGTCCTACTTCCCGGGGTCTTCTGCGGTACGAGCAGTACTTC. As protein: CASSPTSRGLLRYEQYF. The J gene is TRBJ2-7, the V gene TRBV27; a possible D gene is TRBD2 (5 bases). Germline V gene sequence: CDR1 MNHEY, CDR2 SMNVEV (reference sequence). Trimming removed 5 bases at V and 4 bases at J, with 24 bases between. This CDR3 is built from 17 residues.